This TCR beta chain was identified during a study of blood T cell repertoires in COVID-19. Study-level information: The United States, Italy and Spain supplied acute and convalescent COVID-19 samples. In each case, the material was cDNA or gDNA derived from T cells, B-cell-depleted T cells, or PBMCs.

As processed by the authors: The authors estimated nucleated cell counts from reference gene primer amplification. The data were produced by immunoSEQ multiplex PCR, yet TCRdb's version contains in-frame clones alone and is incomplete. V, J and clone size were drawn from that table, and D and trimming were deduced from the DNA. This sample yields more than 25,000 clones, of which roughly 87% are seen a single time; approximately 1% belongs to the top ten. Only one count was recorded for this clone. Sequencing input: peripheral blood. The receptor was derived from a man in his 70s with active or convalescent COVID-19.

CDR3: CASSNAGSHGGSYGYTF. In DNA form, the CDR3 reads TGTGCCAGTAGTAACGCAGGGAGCCACGGGGGTAGCTATGGCTACACCTTC. V usage is TRBV19 and J usage is TRBJ1-2, with a tentative D call TRBD1 (5 bases). Trimming took off 4 bases at V and 4 bases at J, with 22 bases between the two ends. From germline, CDR1 is LNHDA and CDR2 SQIVND (reference sequence). The CDR3 covers 17 residues.